This T cell receptor (beta chain) was identified in a study of beta chain features in type 1 diabetes listed by TCRdb under 2018. Study-level background: Mean age, gender distribution, total cell number and subset yield were not different between patients and healthy donors. A total of roughly 100 million sorted cells were examined across all samples, and the number of cells per subset was strongly correlated with RNA yield. The study compared the TCRB repertoires of sorted circulating CD4+ T cell subsets in recently diagnosed type 1 diabetes patients with those in matched healthy donors. Regulatory and stem cell-like memory subsets were obtained from only 8 patients and roughly 8 healthy donors, while naive and central memory subsets were obtained from all 28 donors.

On the study overall, not on this receptor specifically: Because cDNA rather than genomic DNA was sequenced, highly expressing activated cells could have been over-represented, although no difference in activation and CD3 levels was found between groups. Shorter templates might be favored by PCR, yet because patient and control samples were amplified and corrected together, any such skew would affect both groups equally. Because the HLA sub-analyses included only small numbers of individuals, any influence of HLA type on TCRB rearrangement was left unresolved. In all four CD4+ subsets, TCRB CDR3 length was moderately but significantly shorter in type 1 diabetes patients. The naive, central memory and regulatory TCRB repertoires appeared to resemble one another more closely among patients than among healthy donors. At VDJ recombination sites, type 1 diabetes patients had fewer insertions and more deleted nucleotides, which implies abnormalities in thymic rearrangement.

The entire isolated RNA was reverse transcribed using the High Capacity cDNA Reverse Transcription Kit, and thus expressed TCRB transcripts were sequenced. Deep immunoSEQ sequencing was performed on naive, central memory and regulatory T cell samples, with an average of around 3.5 million total reads per sample. Sorted cells were lysed in RLT buffer and RNA was extracted with DNase-treated RNeasy Micro or Mini kits, depending on cell number. To prevent cross-contamination, each cell subset was processed individually, whereas patient and healthy donor samples were processed jointly. TCRB sequences were amplified from cDNA with the immunoSEQ multiplex PCR, producing 87-bp fragments spanning the CDR3 region. Amplicons were sequenced on the Illumina HiSeq platform. The study's processing was this. Synthetic template baselines were used to correct PCR bias computationally, reads within Hamming distance 2 were collapsed together, and singletons that could not be merged were discarded. Reads were aligned against IMGT to assign V, D and J genes, CDR3 length and insertions or deletions at six rearrangement sites. Clonotype counts were normalized to sorted cell number within each subset before computing true diversity and Gini coefficients with the tcR R package. The overlap coefficient, calculated on TCRB nucleotide sequences, was used to quantify repertoire sharing. In its TCRdb copy, this immuneACCESS table keeps in-frame sequences only and misses some clones. Where compared with another copy, unresolved V genes explain less than half of these, and the others have no known cause. V and J calls and clone size are those listed in that table; D and trimming were worked out from the DNA. Within this sample are about 370,000 clones, with 8.5% to 10% of them counted one time only. The leading ten clones occupy about 0.6% of the sample.

Reading the germline V gene gives CDR1 MGHRA and CDR2 YSYEKL. The CDR3 covers 13 residues, taking in both the cysteine and the phenylalanine. The retained sequence is limited to the CDR3, 39 bases, with the frame set at the first base. About this clone: Its antigen specificity is not known. At one of its ends the junction is not consistent with the germline gene, which may arise from a read error.

Each donor gave one peripheral blood draw, about 110 mL on average, collected into heparinised tubes. Naive, central memory, regulatory and stem cell-like memory CD4+ T cells were sorted on a BD FACSAria II using a panel including CD45RO, CCR7, CD25, CD127, CD95 and CD27. All sorted populations exceeded 95% purity. Right away, PBMCs were isolated by Lymphoprep density gradient centrifugation and were stained directly, with no culture step. To minimize batch effects, samples were stained and sorted in pairs, one healthy donor with one patient per experiment. This TCR was sampled from a man aged 25-40 years with type 1 diabetes. Sequenced sample: central memory CD4+ T cells from blood. Rearrangement joined TRBV4-1 to TRBJ2-7; no D gene can be assigned with confidence. Here is the DNA: TGTGCCAGCAGCCAAGATCACGGTTACGAGCAGTACTTC. It translates as CASSQDHGYEQYF.